This TCR beta chain was identified in a study of blood T cell repertoires in COVID-19. TCRdb's copy holds only in-frame clones and misses some; the assay was immunoSEQ multiplex PCR. The data contain roughly 190,000 clones, roughly 81% of them singletons. J was trimmed by 7 bases and V by 5 bases; bases with no gene match: 16. Germline CDR1 reads LGHDT; CDR2 reads YNNKEL (reference sequence). The CDR3 runs 16 residues. This clone was seen just once. Sequencing was performed on peripheral blood. V is TRBV3-1 (or the pseudogene TRBV3-2) and J is TRBJ1-1; TRBD1 matches at 7 bases. The TCR sequence derives from a woman aged 70-85 years with active or convalescent COVID-19. The CDR3 is CASSIHLGTAPLEAFF. DNA for the CDR3: TGTGCCAGCAGCATTCACCTCGGGACAGCACCTCTTGAAGCTTTCTTT.